These 13 T cell receptor beta chains were sequenced from one sample in a study of technical replicates of blood from a handful of donors. The assay was immunoSEQ multiplex PCR, and TCRdb's table has in-frame clones only and misses some. The table includes approximately 81,000 clones, approximately 97% detected once. Sequencing was done on a sample of T cells isolated from PBMCs. The receptors were sampled from a human donor in good health.

The chain employs TRBV5-1 and TRBJ1-4; D ambiguous. This CDR3 comprises 16 residues. Trimming cost V 2 bases and J 0 bases, with 11 bases left between them. In germline, CDR1 is SGHRS, CDR2 YFSETQ. The CDR3 bases are TGCGCCAGCAGCTTCGATTCCGGGACAACTAATGAAAAACTGTTTTTT. It codes for CASSFDSGTTNEKLFF.

The CDR3 DNA reads as TGTGCCTGGAGCCTTGACAGGGGGGACGAGCAGTACTTC. Amino acid sequence: CAWSLDRGDEQYF. This chain uses TRBV30 with TRBJ2-7; 9 positions agree with TRBD1. The CDR3 runs to 13 residues. CDR1 is GTSNPN, CDR2 SVGIG, per germline (reference sequence). J was trimmed by 5 bases and V by 3 bases; bases with no gene match: 5.

In its sample, this clone was seen a few times. The chain recombines TRBV6-6 with TRBJ2-3, with D possibly matching TRBD1 (7 bases). V dropped 2 bases and J dropped 5 bases, with 11 bases sitting between them. CDR1 MNHNY and CDR2 SVGAGI come from the germline V gene (reference sequence). The CDR3 length is 14 residues. The CDR3 loop is CASSYTQGGDTQYF. The CDR3 DNA sequence: TGTGCCAGCAGTTACACGCAGGGGGGAGATACGCAGTATTTT.

V and J are TRBV29-1 and TRBJ2-2, with 10 bases fitting TRBD2. The V gene end was trimmed by 5 bases and the J gene end by 8 bases; junction bases not matched to a gene: 8. The germline V gene encodes CDR1 SQVTM and CDR2 ANQGSEA. The length of the CDR3 is 14 residues. The CDR3 sequence is CSVNLAGARGELFF. The CDR3 bases are TGCAGCGTTAACCTAGCGGGGGCCAGGGGGGAGCTGTTTTTT.

V and J are TRBV5-1 and TRBJ2-5; 10 positions match TRBD2. Germline-derived CDR1 and CDR2 are SGHRS and YFSETQ. There are 17 residues in the CDR3. V was clipped by 0 bases and J by 3 bases; unmatched bases: 8. The CDR3 DNA reads as TGCGCCAGCAGCTTGGAAGTAGCGGGGGGAACTAAAGAGACCCAGTACTTC. Translation gives CASSLEVAGGTKETQYF.

The V call is TRBV14, the J call TRBJ2-1; 10 positions match TRBD1. V was clipped by 4 bases and J by 12 bases; unmatched bases: 6. This CDR3 has 13 residues. CDR1 SGHDN and CDR2 FVKESK come from the germline V gene. The CDR3 spells CASSLSWTGGQFF. DNA of the CDR3: TGTGCCAGCAGCCTAAGCTGGACAGGGGGGCAGTTCTTC.

This rearrangement joins TRBV13 to TRBJ2-5; TRBD2 matches 7 bases. CDR3 length: 14 residues. With V trimmed by 4 bases and J by 4 bases, 6 bases remained unmatched. Germline CDR1 and CDR2: PRHDT and FYEKMQ (reference sequence). The CDR3 region is CASSSRDYRETQYF. CDR3 nucleotides: TGTGCCAGCAGCTCCCGGGACTACCGAGAGACCCAGTACTTC.

The chain couples TRBV19 to TRBJ2-2; D remains ambiguous. CDR3 length: 14 residues. Germline CDR1 reads LNHDA; CDR2 reads SQIVND (reference sequence). V lost 3 bases and J lost 6, with 11 bases in between. CDR3 sequence reads: CASSILVQSGELFF. CDR3 in DNA: TGTGCCAGTAGTATCTTGGTGCAGTCCGGGGAGCTGTTTTTT.

The V gene is TRBV9, the J gene TRBJ1-2, with 7 bases that match TRBD1. The CDR3 is made up of 15 amino acids. V was clipped by 5 bases and J by 1 base; unmatched bases: 8. From germline, CDR1 is SGDLS and CDR2 YYNGEE. CDR3 residues: CASRDDRAVNYGYTF. In DNA form, the CDR3 reads TGTGCCAGCAGGGACGACAGGGCCGTTAACTATGGCTACACCTTC.

The rearrangement joins TRBV4-1 to TRBJ1-1; possible D gene TRBD1, 5 bases. The V gene's germline CDR1 is MGHRA and CDR2 YSYEKL. The CDR3 is 15 residues long. With 6 bases removed from V and 1 base from J, the gap between germline ends came to 15 bases. As DNA, the CDR3 is TGCGCCAGCAGTCAAATCGGGGGGAAGAACACTGAAGCTTTCTTT. Translating gives CASSQIGGKNTEAFF.

In DNA form, the CDR3 reads TGTGCCAGCAGCTTGGGTGACGGGGGCTACAATGAGCAGTTCTTC. Its protein product is CASSLGDGGYNEQFF. The gene calls are TRBV11-3 and TRBJ2-1, with D perhaps matching TRBD2 (6 bases). Germline values: CDR1 SGHNT, CDR2 YENEEA. The V end lost 3 bases, the J end lost 3 bases, and 12 bases lay between the germline ends. This CDR3 contains 15 residues.

The V and J genes are TRBV6-5 and TRBJ1-5; TRBD1 might be the D (5 bases). The germline V gene encodes CDR1 MNHEY and CDR2 SVGAGI. V lost 6 bases and J lost 2, with 14 bases in between. The CDR3 sequence is 15 residues long. The CDR3 DNA reads TGTGCCAGCAGAGCGTTGGAAGGGGGCAATCAGCCCCAGCATTTT. Translating it yields CASRALEGGNQPQHF.

The chain links TRBV19 to TRBJ1-1; a weak D match, TRBD1 (5 bases). Germline CDR1 is LNHDA and CDR2 is SQIVND (reference sequence). This CDR3 contains 14 residues. Trimming cost V 5 bases and J 3 bases, with 13 bases left between them. The CDR3 DNA reads as TGTGCCAGTAGTGACTTGGGGGGGGACACTGAAGCTTTCTTT. It yields the protein CASSDLGGDTEAFF.